The 11 T cell receptor beta chains below all came from one sample that was sequenced in a study of cytomegalovirus exposure and HLA in healthy donors. PCR primers comprised 60 Vbeta and 13 Jbeta primers. Repertoires were generated with immunoSEQ multiplex PCR, while TCRdb's copy carries only in-frame clones and drops some. Here the sample spans about 130,000 clones, 81% being singletons. Input material: PBMCs. The receptors here all came from a man between 18 and 29 years old in good health and CMV-seronegative.

The chain employs TRBV7-8 and TRBJ1-1; D ambiguous. The CDR3 is 13 amino acids. V was pared by 2 bases and J by 1 base, with 5 bases between. The germline CDR1 and CDR2 sequences are SGHVS and FQNEAQ. The CDR3 here is CASSLIQNTEAFF. DNA of the CDR3: TGTGCCAGCAGCTTAATACAGAACACTGAAGCTTTCTTT.

The chain is built from TRBV4-3 and TRBJ1-2, with 10 bases lining up with TRBD1. J lost 5 bases, V lost 4 bases, and 1 base had no gene match. Germline CDR1 is LGHNA and CDR2 is YSLEER. The CDR3 loop spans 13 amino acids. As DNA, the CDR3 is TGCGCCAGCAGCCGGGACAGGGGTTATGGCTACACCTTC. It translates to CASSRDRGYGYTF.

This clone was counted a single time. The CDR3 nucleotides are TGCGCCAGCAGCTGGAGACGACAGGGGGCCGGCTCTGGGGCCAACGTCCTGACTTTC. Protein: CASSWRRQGAGSGANVLTF. This rearrangement joins TRBV5-1 to TRBJ2-6; 10 nucleotides agree with TRBD1. From germline, CDR1 is SGHRS and CDR2 YFSETQ. The CDR3 consists of 19 residues. V lost 3 bases and J lost 0; bases outside the gene matches: 9.

The chain couples TRBV30 to TRBJ1-4; possible D gene TRBD1, 5 bases. Germline CDR1 is GTSNPN and CDR2 is SVGIG (reference sequence). The CDR3 runs to 16 residues. The ends were cut back, 5 bases at V and 1 base at J, with 17 bases in the middle. CDR3 amino acids: CAWGGKKVETNEKLFF. In DNA, the CDR3 is TGTGCCTGGGGGGGGAAGAAGGTTGAAACTAATGAAAAACTGTTTTTT.

This clone has just a few counts. The chain is built from TRBV19 and TRBJ1-4; possible D gene TRBD1, 6 bases. The germline V gene encodes CDR1 LNHDA and CDR2 SQIVND (reference sequence). Trimming left V 9 bases short and J 8 bases short, with 16 bases between. CDR3 size: 13 residues. The chain's CDR3 is CASLRRQEEKLFF. The CDR3 DNA follows: TGTGCCAGCCTCCGGAGACAGGAGGAAAAACTGTTTTTT.

The chain links TRBV9 to TRBJ2-7; no clear D. The CDR3 contains 11 residues. V lost 3 bases, J lost 4 bases, and 5 bases lay in between. Germline assignment: CDR1 SGDLS and CDR2 YYNGEE. CDR3 bases: TGTGCCAGCAGCGACCGGTACGAGCAGTACTTC. Its protein product is CASSDRYEQYF.

This clone showed up just a few times. V and J are TRBV30 and TRBJ1-5; 9 nucleotides agree with TRBD1. The CDR3 totals 14 residues. Germline values: CDR1 GTSNPN, CDR2 SVGIG (reference sequence). Trimming removed 5 bases from V and 9 bases from J; junction bases left unmatched: 11. As DNA, the CDR3 is TGTGCCTGGGGAGGACAGGGGTTTTTAGGGCCCCAGCATTTT. Protein product: CAWGGQGFLGPQHF.

The chain uses TRBV15 and TRBJ1-2; D might be TRBD1 (6 bases). V was clipped by 5 bases and J by 5 bases, with 15 bases between them. The CDR3 sequence is 14 residues long. CDR1 and CDR2 from the germline V gene are LNHNV and YYDKDF (reference sequence). CDR3: CATSSGGAAYGYTF. CDR3 nucleotides: TGTGCCACCAGCTCTGGGGGGGCGGCGTATGGCTACACCTTC.

The chain recombines TRBV7-8 with TRBJ2-7, with 8 bases aligning to TRBD1. The CDR3 totals 15 residues. The germline V gene encodes CDR1 SGHVS and CDR2 FQNEAQ. Germline trimming cut 5 bases from V and 0 bases from J; bases unmatched to any gene: 6. In DNA form, the CDR3 reads TGTGCCAGCAGCATGCAGGGGGCGAGCTCCTACGAGCAGTACTTC. Amino acids: CASSMQGASSYEQYF.

This clone was picked up one time. The chain couples TRBV29-1 to TRBJ2-3; D might be TRBD1 (5 bases). V lost 6 bases and J lost 4, with 23 bases in between. The CDR3 loop spans 16 amino acids. CDR1 and CDR2 (germline): SQVTM, ANQGSEA. Here the CDR3 reads CSVLRFGASLSDTQYF. In DNA, the CDR3 is TGCAGCGTACTTCGCTTTGGGGCGAGTCTGTCAGATACGCAGTATTTT.

The chain has TRBV11-2 and TRBJ1-2, with 7 bases lining up with TRBD1. The trim removed 3 bases at V and 5 bases at J, leaving 12 bases unmatched. Germline V gives CDR1 SGHAT, CDR2 FQNNGV. The CDR3 is 16 amino acids. CDR3 nucleotides: TGTGCCAGCAGCTTGACAGGGAATAGGATTAAATATGGCTACACCTTC. Translated, it gives CASSLTGNRIKYGYTF.